What follows is one T cell receptor (beta chain) and its context. The assay was immunoSEQ multiplex PCR, and TCRdb's table has in-frame clones only and misses some. The sample has fewer than 200,000 clones; roughly 93% are singletons. This sample is drawn from a study of control samples from healthy donors and cancer patients. The germline V gene encodes CDR1 SGDLS and CDR2 YYNGEE. Losses at the gene ends were 4 bases for V and 5 bases for J; bases not matched to a gene: 8. The CDR3 extends over 16 amino acids. V is TRBV9 and J is TRBJ2-1; TRBD2 matches 11 bases. The sample comprised blood. The TCR was taken from a woman aged 55-70 years in good health. CDR3 residues: CASSLTSSGGHNEQFF. CDR3 nucleotide sequence: TGTGCCAGCAGCCTAACCTCTAGCGGGGGGCACAATGAGCAGTTCTTC.